This is a list of T cell receptor beta chains from one sample in a study of shared clonotypes between healthy human individuals. Profiling relied on immunoSEQ multiplex PCR, and the TCRdb table lists in-frame clones only, not all of them. Here the sample spans millions of clones, 80% to 95% being singletons. Material: naive CD4+ T cells from PBMCs. Source of these receptors: a man between 18 and 35 years old in good health. Some clones in this sample may be carry-over from other donors' samples. The CDR3 runs from the conserved cysteine through the conserved F or W. Each record gives: D gene, J gene, clone size, V gene, CDR3 protein, CDR3 DNA. A D gene is named only where the DNA matches it firmly. Clone size is shown for a subset of rows, as once, few, many or a class of expanded clone.

d_gene: NA; j_gene: TRBJ1-2; abundance: NA; v_gene: TRBV28; CDR3aa: CASSPGTANYGYTF; CDR3nt: TGTGCCAGCAGTCCTGGGACGGCTAACTATGGCTACACCTTC
d_gene: NA; j_gene: TRBJ2-3; abundance: NA; v_gene: TRBV7-2; CDR3aa: CASSSLGATDTQYF; CDR3nt: TGTGCCAGCAGCTCCTTGGGGGCCACAGATACGCAGTATTTT
d_gene: NA; j_gene: TRBJ1-2; abundance: NA; v_gene: TRBV9; CDR3aa: CASSAEMGYTF; CDR3nt: TGTGCCAGCAGCGCCGAGATGGGCTACACCTTC
d_gene: NA; j_gene: TRBJ1-3; abundance: NA; v_gene: TRBV14; CDR3aa: CASSRAGNTIYF; CDR3nt: TGTGCCAGCAGCCGAGCTGGAAACACCATATATTTT
d_gene: NA; j_gene: TRBJ1-1; abundance: NA; v_gene: TRBV7-2; CDR3aa: CASSFGSGGRVYTEAFF; CDR3nt: TGTGCCAGCAGCTTCGGGTCGGGGGGCAGGGTGTACACTGAAGCTTTCTTT
d_gene: NA; j_gene: TRBJ2-3; abundance: NA; v_gene: TRBV5-4; CDR3aa: CASSLAPYTDTQYF; CDR3nt: TGTGCCAGCAGCTTGGCGCCATACACAGATACGCAGTATTTT
d_gene: NA; j_gene: TRBJ1-4; abundance: NA; v_gene: TRBV18; CDR3aa: CASSRVQGGGEKLFF; CDR3nt: TGTGCCAGCTCACGGGTACAGGGCGGTGGAGAAAAACTGTTTTTT
d_gene: NA; j_gene: TRBJ1-1; abundance: NA; v_gene: TRBV7-7; CDR3aa: CASSPLYTTGTEAFF; CDR3nt: TGTGCCAGCAGCCCCCTCTACACGACAGGCACTGAAGCTTTCTTT
d_gene: NA; j_gene: TRBJ1-2; abundance: NA; v_gene: TRBV29-1; CDR3aa: CSVEVLAVNYGYTF; CDR3nt: TGCAGCGTTGAAGTATTGGCGGTTAACTATGGCTACACCTTC
d_gene: NA; j_gene: TRBJ2-2; abundance: NA; v_gene: TRBV6-5; CDR3aa: CAGSRGRGELFF; CDR3nt: TGTGCCGGGAGCCGTGGGCGAGGGGAGCTGTTTTTT
d_gene: TRBD1; j_gene: TRBJ1-5; abundance: NA; v_gene: TRBV19; CDR3aa: CASSNGQGNQPQHF; CDR3nt: TGTGCCAGTAGTAACGGACAGGGGAATCAGCCCCAGCATTTT
d_gene: TRBD2; j_gene: TRBJ2-7; abundance: NA; v_gene: TRBV29-1; CDR3aa: CSVGLAEDGGQYF; CDR3nt: TGCAGCGTTGGACTAGCGGAGGATGGTGGGCAGTACTTC
d_gene: NA; j_gene: TRBJ1-1; abundance: NA; v_gene: TRBV7-9; CDR3aa: CASSPYRDTPLEAFF; CDR3nt: TGTGCCAGCAGCCCCTACAGAGATACCCCCCTTGAAGCTTTCTTT
d_gene: TRBD2; j_gene: TRBJ2-1; abundance: NA; v_gene: TRBV6-6; CDR3aa: CASQGREGNEQFF; CDR3nt: TGTGCCAGCCAGGGGCGGGAGGGCAATGAGCAGTTCTTC
d_gene: NA; j_gene: TRBJ2-3; abundance: NA; v_gene: TRBV18; CDR3aa: CASRNTDTQYF; CDR3nt: TGTGCCAGCCGCAACACAGATACGCAGTATTTT
d_gene: TRBD2; j_gene: TRBJ2-7; abundance: NA; v_gene: TRBV4-2; CDR3aa: CASSRQLAGGTYEQYF; CDR3nt: TGTGCCAGCAGCCGACAACTAGCGGGTGGGACCTACGAGCAGTACTTC
d_gene: NA; j_gene: TRBJ1-3; abundance: NA; v_gene: TRBV21-1; CDR3aa: CASSKTPGREWTIYF; CDR3nt: TGTGCCAGCAGCAAAACCCCCGGGAGAGAGTGGACCATATATTTT
d_gene: TRBD1; j_gene: TRBJ1-1; abundance: NA; v_gene: TRBV19; CDR3aa: CASKGQHTEAFF; CDR3nt: TGTGCCAGCAAGGGACAGCACACTGAAGCTTTCTTT
d_gene: TRBD1; j_gene: TRBJ2-4; abundance: NA; v_gene: TRBV6-1; CDR3aa: CASSEAWAGQGVVQYF; CDR3nt: TGTGCCAGCAGTGAAGCATGGGCCGGACAGGGGGTAGTTCAGTACTTC
d_gene: NA; j_gene: TRBJ2-7; abundance: NA; v_gene: TRBV28; CDR3aa: CASSVGHSIYVANEQYF; CDR3nt: TGTGCCAGCAGTGTAGGACATTCTATTTACGTCGCCAACGAGCAGTACTTC
d_gene: NA; j_gene: TRBJ1-1; abundance: few; v_gene: TRBV28; CDR3aa: CASQEGGQNTEAFF; CDR3nt: TGTGCCAGCCAGGAGGGAGGACAGAACACTGAAGCTTTCTTT
d_gene: NA; j_gene: TRBJ2-7; abundance: NA; v_gene: TRBV28; CDR3aa: CASSSWYEQYF; CDR3nt: TGTGCCAGCAGTTCCTGGTACGAGCAGTACTTC
d_gene: TRBD2; j_gene: TRBJ2-2; abundance: NA; v_gene: TRBV7-2; CDR3aa: CASSPIGGRSTGELFF; CDR3nt: TGTGCCAGCAGCCCTATCGGGGGGAGGAGCACCGGGGAGCTGTTTTTT
d_gene: NA; j_gene: TRBJ1-5; abundance: few; v_gene: TRBV18; CDR3aa: CASSPLPLPNQPQHF; CDR3nt: TGTGCCAGCTCACCCCTTCCACTGCCGAATCAGCCCCAGCATTTT
d_gene: NA; j_gene: TRBJ1-1; abundance: NA; v_gene: TRBV6-1; CDR3aa: CASSDNKAYTEAFF; CDR3nt: TGTGCCAGCAGTGACAACAAGGCTTACACTGAAGCTTTCTTT
d_gene: NA; j_gene: TRBJ2-2; abundance: few; v_gene: TRBV9; CDR3aa: CASSTTAGGQGLTGELFF; CDR3nt: TGTGCCAGCAGCACTACCGCGGGGGGACAGGGTCTCACCGGGGAGCTGTTTTTT
d_gene: NA; j_gene: TRBJ2-3; abundance: NA; v_gene: TRBV27; CDR3aa: CARKRRGGTTDTQYF; CDR3nt: TGTGCCAGGAAACGCAGGGGGGGGACGACAGATACGCAGTATTTT
d_gene: NA; j_gene: TRBJ1-2; abundance: NA; v_gene: TRBV7-7; CDR3aa: CASSLGLGQSPTGNYGYTF; CDR3nt: TGTGCCAGCAGCTTAGGTTTGGGTCAGTCCCCCACCGGGAACTATGGCTACACCTTC
d_gene: TRBD2; j_gene: TRBJ2-7; abundance: NA; v_gene: TRBV9; CDR3aa: CASSVGVAGVYEQYF; CDR3nt: TGTGCCAGCAGCGTAGGAGTAGCGGGAGTCTACGAGCAGTACTTC
d_gene: NA; j_gene: TRBJ2-6; abundance: NA; v_gene: TRBV4-1; CDR3aa: CASSHSSGANVLTF; CDR3nt: TGCGCCAGCAGCCATAGCTCTGGGGCCAACGTCCTGACTTTC
d_gene: NA; j_gene: TRBJ2-3; abundance: NA; v_gene: TRBV19; CDR3aa: CASSPRDFYRADTQYF; CDR3nt: TGTGCCAGTAGTCCCCGGGACTTCTACCGGGCAGATACGCAGTATTTT
d_gene: TRBD2; j_gene: TRBJ2-2; abundance: NA; v_gene: TRBV4-3; CDR3aa: CASSQDRGRGDTGELFF; CDR3nt: TGCGCCAGCAGCCAAGATCGCGGGAGGGGGGACACCGGGGAGCTGTTTTTT
d_gene: NA; j_gene: TRBJ2-7; abundance: NA; v_gene: TRBV5-1; CDR3aa: CASSLQPYEQYF; CDR3nt: TGCGCCAGCAGCTTGCAGCCCTACGAGCAGTACTTC
d_gene: NA; j_gene: TRBJ2-3; abundance: NA; v_gene: TRBV18; CDR3aa: CASLRGSSTDTQYF; CDR3nt: TGTGCCAGCCTGAGGGGGTCTAGCACAGATACGCAGTATTTT
d_gene: TRBD1; j_gene: TRBJ2-7; abundance: NA; v_gene: TRBV6-5; CDR3aa: CASSYTRTGGSYEQYF; CDR3nt: TGTGCCAGCAGTTACACTCGAACAGGGGGATCCTACGAGCAGTACTTC
d_gene: TRBD1; j_gene: TRBJ1-1; abundance: once; v_gene: TRBV7-9; CDR3aa: CASSLGGTAKNTEAFF; CDR3nt: TGTGCCAGCAGCTTAGGGGGGACAGCCAAAAACACTGAAGCTTTCTTT
d_gene: TRBD1; j_gene: TRBJ1-1; abundance: once; v_gene: TRBV12-5; CDR3aa: CASGLVLGQGATEAFF; CDR3nt: TGTGCTAGTGGTTTGGTACTTGGACAGGGGGCAACTGAAGCTTTCTTT
d_gene: NA; j_gene: TRBJ1-2; abundance: NA; v_gene: TRBV5-6; CDR3aa: CASSLAPVNYGYTF; CDR3nt: TGTGCCAGCAGCTTGGCGCCCGTGAACTATGGCTACACCTTC
d_gene: TRBD2; j_gene: TRBJ2-5; abundance: NA; v_gene: TRBV7-9; CDR3aa: CASSSGLAGLGRETQYF; CDR3nt: TGTGCCAGCAGCTCCGGACTAGCGGGTTTGGGGAGGGAGACCCAGTACTTC
d_gene: NA; j_gene: TRBJ1-2; abundance: NA; v_gene: TRBV2; CDR3aa: CASRDFNYGYTF; CDR3nt: TGTGCCAGCAGGGACTTTAACTATGGCTACACCTTC
d_gene: NA; j_gene: TRBJ1-1; abundance: NA; v_gene: TRBV6-6; CDR3aa: CASTTESGNTEAFF; CDR3nt: TGTGCCAGCACCACAGAGAGTGGGAACACTGAAGCTTTCTTT
d_gene: NA; j_gene: TRBJ2-5; abundance: NA; v_gene: TRBV28; CDR3aa: CASSRGGQETQYF; CDR3nt: TGTGCCAGCAGCCGAGGGGGCCAAGAGACCCAGTACTTC
d_gene: TRBD2; j_gene: TRBJ2-7; abundance: NA; v_gene: TRBV9; CDR3aa: CASSVEGLAGVGEQYF; CDR3nt: TGTGCCAGCAGCGTAGAGGGTCTAGCGGGAGTCGGCGAGCAGTACTTC
d_gene: NA; j_gene: TRBJ2-2; abundance: NA; v_gene: TRBV9; CDR3aa: CASSVEPSHNTGELFF; CDR3nt: TGTGCCAGCAGCGTAGAACCTAGCCATAACACCGGGGAGCTGTTTTTT
d_gene: NA; j_gene: TRBJ2-7; abundance: NA; v_gene: TRBV6-6; CDR3aa: CASSYPGQGTYEQYF; CDR3nt: TGTGCCAGCAGTTACCCGGGGCAGGGAACCTACGAGCAGTACTTC
d_gene: NA; j_gene: TRBJ1-1; abundance: NA; v_gene: TRBV5-1; CDR3aa: CASSLGDREAFF; CDR3nt: TGCGCCAGCAGCTTGGGAGACAGAGAAGCTTTCTTT
d_gene: TRBD2; j_gene: TRBJ2-1; abundance: NA; v_gene: TRBV5-1; CDR3aa: CASSFEAGAYNEQFF; CDR3nt: TGCGCCAGCAGCTTCGAAGCGGGAGCGTACAATGAGCAGTTCTTC
d_gene: TRBD1; j_gene: TRBJ1-2; abundance: NA; v_gene: TRBV9; CDR3aa: CASSVWTGVEGGYTF; CDR3nt: TGTGCCAGCAGCGTTTGGACAGGGGTGGAAGGTGGCTACACCTTC
d_gene: NA; j_gene: TRBJ1-6; abundance: once; v_gene: TRBV6-5; CDR3aa: CASSYGRLGGAPLHF; CDR3nt: TGTGCCAGCAGTTACGGGCGCCTCGGCGGAGCACCCCTCCACTTT
d_gene: NA; j_gene: TRBJ1-1; abundance: NA; v_gene: TRBV29-1; CDR3aa: CSVLGRLNTEAFF; CDR3nt: TGCAGCGTGCTCGGACGGCTGAACACTGAAGCTTTCTTT
d_gene: NA; j_gene: TRBJ1-1; abundance: NA; v_gene: TRBV6-4; CDR3aa: CANSTLGLPNTEAFF; CDR3nt: TGTGCCAACTCCACGCTGGGTTTACCCAACACTGAAGCTTTCTTT